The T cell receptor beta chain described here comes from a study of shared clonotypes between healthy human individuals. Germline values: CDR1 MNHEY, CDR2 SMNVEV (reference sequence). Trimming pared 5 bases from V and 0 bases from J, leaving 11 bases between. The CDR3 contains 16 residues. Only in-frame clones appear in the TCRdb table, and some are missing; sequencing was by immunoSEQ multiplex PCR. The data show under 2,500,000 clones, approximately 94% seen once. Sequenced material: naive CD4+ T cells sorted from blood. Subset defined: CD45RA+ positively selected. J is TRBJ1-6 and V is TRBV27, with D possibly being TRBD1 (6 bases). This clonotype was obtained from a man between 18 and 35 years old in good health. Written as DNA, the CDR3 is TGTGCCAGCAGTACAGGGCCCGACTCCTATAATTCACCCCTCCACTTT. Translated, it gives CASSTGPDSYNSPLHF.